These T cell receptor beta chains were read from a single sample in a study of radiation and T cells in renal cell carcinoma. Libraries were prepared by immunoSEQ multiplex PCR; TCRdb keeps only in-frame clonotypes and omits some of them. Among 100,000 to 150,000 clones listed, 81% were seen once. Sequencing used blood, obtained from a patient whose treatment included radiotherapy and nephrectomy. The source of these receptors is a man aged 45-60 years with renal cell carcinoma. The CDR3 runs from the conserved cysteine through the conserved F or W. D genes are given only for firm matches. Only some rows state a clone size, as once, few, many or a class for expanded clones.

d_gene | j_gene | v_gene | abundance | CDR3aa | CDR3nt
TRBD1 | TRBJ2-7 | TRBV15 | NA | CATSRGTGRIEQYF | TGTGCCACCAGCAGGGGGACAGGCCGTATCGAGCAGTACTTC
NA | TRBJ1-2 | TRBV19 | NA | CASKPLGGNYGYTF | TGTGCCAGTAAGCCCCTGGGCGGTAACTATGGCTACACCTTC
TRBD1 | TRBJ1-5 | TRBV27 | NA | CASKDRRYSNQPQHF | TGTGCCAGCAAGGACAGGAGGTATAGCAATCAGCCCCAGCATTTT
TRBD1 | TRBJ2-4 | TRBV2 | NA | CASSRGDRAKNIQYF | TGTGCCAGCAGCCGAGGGGACAGGGCCAAAAACATTCAGTACTTC
TRBD1 | TRBJ2-1 | TRBV19 | NA | CASNDRADEQFF | TGTGCCAGTAACGACAGGGCTGATGAGCAGTTCTTC
NA | TRBJ1-1 | TRBV10-3 | NA | CAIIEGRYMNTEAFF | TGTGCCATCATAGAAGGACGGTATATGAACACTGAAGCTTTCTTT
NA | TRBJ2-5 | TRBV4-1 | NA | CASSQASLETQYF | TGCGCCAGCAGCCAAGCTAGCTTAGAGACCCAGTACTTC
NA | TRBJ2-5 | TRBV18 | NA | CASSPPLGQETQYF | TGTGCCAGCTCACCACCGTTAGGCCAAGAGACCCAGTACTTC
NA | TRBJ1-3 | TRBV2 | once | CASRIWGLENTIYF | TGTGCCAGCAGAATATGGGGGCTAGAAAACACCATATATTTT
NA | TRBJ2-1 | TRBV6-5 | NA | CASSWYNEQFF | TGTGCCAGCAGTTGGTACAATGAGCAGTTCTTC
NA | TRBJ2-7 | TRBV5-1 | NA | CASSLLAGSYEQYF | TGCGCCAGCAGCTTGTTGGCAGGTTCCTACGAGCAGTACTTC
TRBD2 | TRBJ2-2 | TRBV4-1 | NA | CASSTRTSGGFTGELFF | TGCGCCAGCAGCACCCGGACTAGCGGGGGGTTTACCGGGGAGCTGTTTTTT
TRBD2 | TRBJ2-3 | TRBV19 | NA | CASRTGLAGGDTQYF | TGTGCCAGTCGGACCGGACTAGCAGGAGGAGATACGCAGTATTTT
TRBD2 | TRBJ2-7 | TRBV5-5 | NA | CASSVGTTYEQYF | TGTGCCAGCAGCGTAGGGACTACCTACGAGCAGTACTTC
TRBD2 | TRBJ2-3 | TRBV4-1 | NA | CASSQVGSGSNTDTQYF | TGCGCCAGCAGCCAAGTCGGGAGCGGGAGTAACACAGATACGCAGTATTTT
NA | TRBJ1-3 | TRBV21-1 | NA | CASSKGVPGTASGNTIYF | TGTGCCAGCAGCAAAGGAGTTCCAGGGACAGCCTCTGGAAACACCATATATTTT
NA | TRBJ1-1 | TRBV19 | NA | CASNHEGRQSTEAFF | TGTGCCAGTAACCATGAGGGACGGCAGAGCACTGAAGCTTTCTTT
TRBD1 | TRBJ1-2 | TRBV19 | NA | CASSTQGYYGYTF | TGTGCCAGTAGTACACAGGGGTACTATGGCTACACCTTC
TRBD1 | TRBJ2-1 | TRBV5-1 | NA | CASSIRTGSYNEQFF | TGCGCCAGCAGCATACGGACAGGGTCCTACAATGAGCAGTTCTTC
NA | TRBJ1-1 | TRBV7-9 | NA | CASSLVRGVLGPNTEAFF | TGTGCCAGCAGCTTAGTAAGGGGCGTTCTAGGGCCGAACACTGAAGCTTTCTTT
TRBD2 | TRBJ2-5 | TRBV6-6 | NA | CASMGASGGETQYF | TGTGCCAGCATGGGAGCTAGCGGGGGGGAGACCCAGTACTTC
TRBD1 | TRBJ2-2 | TRBV2 | many | CASSEGQGAFGELFF | TGTGCCAGCAGTGAGGGACAGGGGGCATTCGGGGAGCTGTTTTTT
NA | TRBJ1-6 | TRBV7-2 | NA | CASSPQAFNSPLHF | TGTGCCAGCAGCCCTCAGGCTTTTAATTCACCCCTCCACTTT
NA | TRBJ1-1 | TRBV5-1 | NA | CASSTGGNTEAFF | TGCGCCAGCAGCACTGGAGGGAACACTGAAGCTTTCTTT
NA | TRBJ2-2 | TRBV7-9 | NA | CASSFRLNTGELFF | TGTGCCAGCAGCTTCCGACTCAACACCGGGGAGCTGTTTTTT
NA | TRBJ1-1 | TRBV7-8 | NA | CASSFNLNTEAFF | TGTGCCAGCAGCTTTAATCTGAACACTGAAGCTTTCTTT
TRBD2 | TRBJ2-7 | TRBV5-4 | once | CASSPSLAGDVYEQYF | TGTGCCAGCAGCCCCTCCCTAGCGGGAGATGTCTACGAGCAGTACTTC
NA | TRBJ2-1 | TRBV6-5 | NA | CASSPIGSEQFF | TGTGCCAGCAGTCCGATCGGGAGTGAGCAGTTCTTC
TRBD2 | TRBJ2-1 | TRBV2 | NA | CASSTDTSGNEQFF | TGTGCCAGCAGCACCGACACTAGCGGGAATGAGCAGTTCTTC
TRBD1 | TRBJ1-6 | TRBV5-1 | NA | CASSLTAAGGNSPLHF | TGCGCCAGCAGCTTGACCGCGGCAGGGGGTAATTCACCCCTCCACTTT
NA | TRBJ1-5 | TRBV6-5 | NA | CASSRGQSNQPQHF | TGTGCCAGCAGTCGAGGGCAGAGCAATCAGCCCCAGCATTTT
TRBD2 | TRBJ2-5 | TRBV19 | NA | CASSVLAGGQETQYF | TGTGCCAGTAGTGTTCTAGCGGGGGGGCAGGAGACCCAGTACTTC
NA | TRBJ1-4 | TRBV10-1 | NA | CASSGYKTGRTNEKLFF | TGCGCCAGCAGTGGGTACAAAACAGGGAGGACTAATGAAAAACTGTTTTTT
TRBD2 | TRBJ2-3 | TRBV2 | NA | CASTLTSGGSTDTQYF | TGTGCCAGCACCTTGACTAGCGGGGGGTCGACAGATACGCAGTATTTT
NA | TRBJ2-7 | TRBV5-5 | NA | CASSLGDYDRGPDF | TGTGCCAGCAGCTTGGGGGACTACGACAGGGGCCCTGACTTC
NA | TRBJ2-5 | TRBV18 | NA | CASSPPSGVEETQYF | TGTGCCAGCTCACCACCGTCAGGAGTGGAAGAGACCCAGTACTTC
TRBD1 | TRBJ1-1 | TRBV7-9 | NA | CASAGQGRTFF | TGTGCCAGCGCGGGACAGGGTCGAACTTTCTTT
NA | TRBJ1-1 | TRBV18 | NA | CASSPPARVNTEAFF | TGTGCCAGCTCACCACCCGCGAGGGTGAACACTGAAGCTTTCTTT
NA | TRBJ1-6 | TRBV30 | few | CAWSARGASPLHF | TGTGCCTGGAGTGCTCGAGGTGCTTCACCCCTCCACTTT
NA | TRBJ1-4 | TRBV7-2 | once | CASSFRRGSTNEKLFF | TGTGCCAGCAGCTTTAGGAGGGGATCAACTAATGAAAAACTGTTTTTT
NA | TRBJ2-1 | TRBV5-1 | NA | CASSLFGDNEQFF | TGCGCCAGCAGCTTGTTTGGGGACAATGAGCAGTTCTTC
TRBD1 | TRBJ1-6 | TRBV27 | NA | CASSRDRSDSPLHF | TGTGCCAGCAGCCGGGACAGGTCTGATTCACCCCTCCACTTT
NA | TRBJ1-1 | TRBV7-9 | NA | CASSLLPEAFF | TGTGCCAGCAGCTTATTACCTGAAGCTTTCTTT
NA | TRBJ2-3 | TRBV5-1 | NA | CASSLNSVSTDTQYF | TGCGCCAGCAGCTTGAACTCAGTAAGCACAGATACGCAGTATTTT
NA | TRBJ1-1 | TRBV28 | NA | CASSLTRTEAFF | TGTGCCAGCAGTTTAACTAGGACTGAAGCTTTCTTT
NA | TRBJ2-6 | TRBV6-5 | NA | CASSSGLAGTNVLTF | TGTGCCAGCAGTTCCGGACTCGCAGGGACCAACGTCCTGACTTTC
TRBD1 | TRBJ1-5 | TRBV27 | few | CASSLTLDRESNQPQHF | TGTGCCAGCAGTCTGACGCTGGACAGGGAAAGCAATCAGCCCCAGCATTTT
NA | TRBJ1-1 | TRBV6-5 | NA | CASSRTSGEKAFF | TGTGCCAGCAGCCGTACATCAGGCGAAAAAGCTTTCTTT
NA | TRBJ2-3 | TRBV7-9 | NA | CASSLLAFTTDTQYF | TGTGCCAGCAGCCTACTAGCTTTTACCACAGATACGCAGTATTTT
TRBD1 | TRBJ1-1 | TRBV19 | NA | CASSPPGQGPNTEAFF | TGTGCCAGTAGCCCCCCCGGACAGGGGCCGAACACTGAAGCTTTCTTT
NA | TRBJ1-2 | TRBV5-4 | NA | CASSLQGNYGYTF | TGTGCCAGCAGCCTCCAGGGTAACTATGGCTACACCTTC
NA | TRBJ1-4 | TRBV6-1 | NA | CASSELGAAEKLFF | TGTGCCAGCAGTGAATTGGGCGCGGCCGAAAAACTGTTTTTT
TRBD1 | TRBJ2-2 | TRBV28 | NA | CASSTGQGDTGELFF | TGTGCCAGCAGCACGGGACAGGGAGACACCGGGGAGCTGTTTTTT
NA | TRBJ2-7 | TRBV7-9 | NA | CASSLVRDRGYEQYF | TGTGCCAGCAGCTTAGTTCGGGACCGAGGTTACGAGCAGTACTTC
NA | TRBJ2-3 | TRBV18 | NA | CASSASSTDTQYF | TGTGCCAGCTCAGCCTCTAGCACAGATACGCAGTATTTT
TRBD1 | TRBJ1-4 | TRBV5-1 | NA | CASSLTGATNEKLFF | TGCGCCAGCAGCTTGACAGGGGCAACTAATGAAAAACTGTTTTTT
TRBD2 | TRBJ2-7 | TRBV4-2 | NA | CASSQEREWGGITSYEQYF | TGTGCCAGCAGCCAAGAAAGAGAATGGGGAGGGATAACCTCTTACGAGCAGTACTTC
NA | TRBJ2-3 | TRBV2 | NA | CASNEQGTDTQYF | TGTGCCAGCAACGAACAGGGCACAGATACGCAGTATTTT
TRBD1 | TRBJ1-2 | TRBV18 | NA | CASSPGQSNYGYTF | TGTGCCAGCTCACCGGGACAGTCAAACTATGGCTACACCTTC